This T cell receptor (beta chain) was sequenced during a study of regulatory T cells in long-lasting Graves disease. The study's findings and limits: Reduced TCR diversity was observed in persistent Graves' patients versus newly diagnosed patients.

Losses at the gene ends were 4 bases for V and 4 bases for J; bases not matched to a gene: 5. There are 14 residues in the CDR3. CDR1 MNHNS and CDR2 SASEGT come from the germline V gene. At least ten counts were recorded for this clonotype. Its target is not known. Libraries of TCR beta came from iRepertoire HTBI primers plus Arm-PCR of CDR3 regions. TCRdb re-analysed the multiplex PCR reads in MiXCR, keeping a single row per CDR3 protein. The sample includes hundreds of thousands of distinct CDR3 sequences, over 20% of them seen just once. As for time point: persistent/refractory GD, antithyroid drugs over 5 years with positive TRAb. The TCR library used RNA extracted from PBMCs.

The source material was peripheral blood mononuclear cells (PBMCs), sampled when the disease was refractory, from a patient treated with antithyroid drugs. V usage is TRBV6-1 and J usage is TRBJ2-7, with 9 bases matching TRBD2. The TCR comes from a female donor with Graves disease. The CDR3 region has the DNA TGTGCCAGCAGTGCTGCTAGCGGGACATACGAGCAGTACTTC. Protein: CASSAASGTYEQYF.